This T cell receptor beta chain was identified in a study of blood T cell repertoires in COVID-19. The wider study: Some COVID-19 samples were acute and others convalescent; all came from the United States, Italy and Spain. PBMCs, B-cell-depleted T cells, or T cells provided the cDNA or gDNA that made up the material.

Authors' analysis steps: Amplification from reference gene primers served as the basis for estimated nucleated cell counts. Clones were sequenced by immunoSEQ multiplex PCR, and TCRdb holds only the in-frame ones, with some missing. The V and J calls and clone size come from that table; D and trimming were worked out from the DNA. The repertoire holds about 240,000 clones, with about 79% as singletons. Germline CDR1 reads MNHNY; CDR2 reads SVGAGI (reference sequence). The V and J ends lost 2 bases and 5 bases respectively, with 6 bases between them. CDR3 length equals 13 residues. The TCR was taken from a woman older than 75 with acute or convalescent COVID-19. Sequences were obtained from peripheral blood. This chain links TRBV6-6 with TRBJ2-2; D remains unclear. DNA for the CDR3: TGTGCCAGCAGTTACATCGGGACCGGGGAGCTGTTTTTT. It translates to CASSYIGTGELFF.